This T cell receptor (beta chain) stems from a study of T cells in Graves' hyperthyroidism and ophthalmopathy. Recently diagnosed hyperthyroidism of less than 2 months' duration affected patients aged 18 to 65. Thyroid ultrasound, orbital computed tomography, clinical symptoms, and serum thyroxine and TRAb underpinned diagnoses. Out of approximately 10 ml of fresh peripheral blood came the PBMCs. There are a few counts of this clonotype. TCR beta CDR3 sequences were amplified from RNA transcripts. HTBI primers were used for first-round RT-PCR of the TCR CDR3. TCRdb fed the multiplex PCR reads into MiXCR, producing one record per CDR3 protein. This sample has 350,000 to 400,000 distinct CDR3 sequences, with 11% to 15% found just once. V lost 7 bases, J lost 4 bases, and 13 bases lay in between. Germline V lookup: CDR1 MNHNS, CDR2 SASEGT. This CDR3 has 13 amino acids.

The receptor was derived from a woman between 55 and 75 years old with Graves' hyperthyroidism. The chain employs TRBV6-1 and TRBJ1-2, with D possibly TRBD1 on 5 matching bases. Specimen: blood. CDR3 loop: CASKRARGYGYTF. The CDR3, as DNA: TGTGCCAGCAAGAGGGCTAGGGGCTATGGCTACACCTTC.